The 25 T cell receptor beta chains below all came from one sample that was sequenced in a study of identical twins. TCRdb independently ran MiXCR on the 5' RACE reads; one entry per CDR3 protein. The sample carries roughly 690,000 distinct CDR3 sequences, over 5% recorded once. The material sequenced was naive T cells sorted from blood. All receptors derive from a man aged 18 to 30 in good health.

The table lists this clonotype with many counts. The chain couples TRBV6-5 to TRBJ2-7; 7 bases fit TRBD1. V gave up 10 bases and J gave up 2 bases; unmatched junction bases: 5. The CDR3 is made up of 12 amino acids. Germline V lookup: CDR1 MNHEY, CDR2 SVGAGI. The DNA for the CDR3 is TGTGCCACCGCCCAGGGGGCCTACGAGCAGTACTTC. This gives the protein CATAQGAYEQYF.

This chain links TRBV7-3 with TRBJ2-5; tentative D call: TRBD2 (5 bases). V shed 5 bases and J shed 5 bases, with 18 bases lying between them. Germline V gene lookup returns CDR1 SGHTA and CDR2 FQGTGA. The CDR3 sequence is 15 residues long. The CDR3 spells CASSPSGNGGETQYF. In nucleotides, the CDR3 is TGTGCCAGCAGCCCCTCCGGGAACGGCGGGGAGACCCAGTACTTC.

In this sample, this clonotype turned up many times. The chain couples TRBV20-1 to TRBJ1-4; unclear D gene. Germline V gene sequence: CDR1 DFQATT, CDR2 SNEGSKA (reference sequence). The V end lost 2 bases, the J end lost 8 bases, and 6 bases lay between the germline ends. This CDR3 is built from 11 residues. As DNA, the CDR3 is TGCAGTGCTAGATTCGGAGAAAAACTGTTTTTT. Protein product: CSARFGEKLFF.

The chain has TRBV7-2 and TRBJ2-5; D might be TRBD1 or TRBD2, each matching 5 bases. Germline V gene sequence: CDR1 SGHTA, CDR2 FQGNSA. The CDR3 loop spans 15 amino acids. V lost 5 bases, J lost 5 bases, and 18 bases lay in between. The CDR3 is CASSPVRDLGETQYF. The CDR3, as DNA: TGTGCCAGCAGCCCCGTCCGGGACCTAGGGGAGACCCAGTACTTC.

This clonotype has more than one count but fewer than ten. The gene calls are TRBV2 and TRBJ2-7; D is undetermined. This CDR3 has 12 amino acids. From germline, CDR1 is SNHLY and CDR2 FYNNEI. V was cut by 8 bases and J by 9 bases, with 17 bases left in between. CDR3 DNA: TGTGCCAGCCAACCGGGCACCATCGTGCAGTACTTC. Its protein is CASQPGTIVQYF. Looking up the rest from reference TRBV2 and TRBJ2-7 gives the full variable domain: EPEVTQTPSHQVTQMGQEVILRCVPISNHLYFYWYRQILGQKVEFLVSFYNNEISEKSEIFDDQFSVERPDGSNFTLKIRSTKLEDSAMYFCASQPGTIVQYFGPGTRLTVT.

CDR3 nucleotide sequence: TGTGCCAGCAGATCGCCGCGGGACAGACTTGTTCATGAAGCTTTCTTT. Protein product: CASRSPRDRLVHEAFF. The V and J genes are TRBV28 and TRBJ1-1, with 7 bases lining up with TRBD1. The CDR3 loop spans 16 amino acids. The germline V gene has CDR1 MDHEN and CDR2 SYDVKM. V gave up 6 bases and J gave up 7 bases; unmatched junction bases: 17.

This chain connects TRBV10-2 to TRBJ2-7; 8 nucleotides line up with TRBD1. Germline CDR1 and CDR2: WSHSY and SAAADI. Germline trimming cut 7 bases from V and 6 bases from J; bases unmatched to any gene: 8. The CDR3 length is 13 residues. As DNA, the CDR3 is TGCGCCAGCAAGGGGGACAGGCTAAGCGAGCAGTACGTC. Translated, it gives CASKGDRLSEQYV.

This clonotype was seen at least ten times. The chain is built from TRBV6-2 or TRBV6-3 and TRBJ2-3; TRBD1 matches at 7 bases. CDR3 length: 15 residues. The germline CDR1 and CDR2 sequences are MNHEY and SVGEGT. V shed 6 bases, J shed 0 bases, and the junction held 6 bases outside the gene matches. CDR3 coding DNA: TGTGCCAGCAGCCGCCGGGACAGTAGCACAGATACGCAGTATTTT. Amino acid sequence: CASSRRDSSTDTQYF.

The V call is TRBV7-2, the J call TRBJ2-7; 7 nucleotides match TRBD2. The J segment lost 3 bases and the V segment lost 3 bases, leaving 11 bases of the junction unmatched. Germline CDR1 reads SGHTA; CDR2 reads FQGNSA. The CDR3 has 16 amino acids. The CDR3 bases are TGTGCCAGCAGCTTCTTTGGGGAGGGTTTGATCTACGAGCAGTACTTC. The encoded protein is CASSFFGEGLIYEQYF.

This clonotype was detected many times. The chain couples TRBV20-1 to TRBJ2-1; 8 nucleotides line up with TRBD2. The junction had 13 bases not matched to a gene; V was cut back by 3 bases and J by 9 bases. The germline V gene has CDR1 DFQATT and CDR2 SNEGSKA (reference sequence). This CDR3 is built from 15 residues. The CDR3 protein is CSASGYSGSDSEQFF. In nucleotides, the CDR3 is TGCAGTGCTAGCGGCTACAGCGGGAGTGATTCTGAGCAGTTCTTC.

This clonotype has a count of ten or more. The V gene is TRBV29-1, the J gene TRBJ1-4; D remains unclear. CDR3 size: 14 residues. The germline V and J ends were trimmed by 4 bases and 0 bases, with 9 bases remaining between them. Per germline, CDR1 SQVTM and CDR2 ANQGSEA. The CDR3 spells CSVGDGSTNEKLFF. CDR3 DNA: TGCAGCGTTGGTGACGGCTCAACTAATGAAAAACTGTTTTTT.

This clonotype was recorded a few times. The V call is TRBV28, the J call TRBJ2-5; D is unclear. The CDR3 is 15 amino acids. From germline, CDR1 is MDHEN and CDR2 SYDVKM. V lost 6 bases and J lost 0, with 14 bases in between. The CDR3 nucleotides read TGTGCCAGCAGAGCAGGATATGACGACCAAGAGACCCAGTACTTC. This encodes CASRAGYDDQETQYF.

V gene TRBV6-1 combines with J gene TRBJ2-3, with 8 bases identical to TRBD1. This CDR3 contains 14 residues. J gave up 2 bases and V 5 bases, and 3 bases lay outside the gene matches. Germline loops: CDR1 MNHNS, CDR2 SASEGT. The CDR3 DNA reads TGTGCCAGCAGTACAGGGGGAATCACAGATACGCAGTATTTT. Protein product: CASSTGGITDTQYF.

This clonotype has more than one count but fewer than ten. The CDR3 loop reads CASSQVPNTGELFF. For the CDR3, the DNA is TGTGCCAGCAGCCAAGTTCCGAACACCGGGGAGCTGTTTTTT. J is TRBJ2-2 and V is TRBV3-1; unclear D gene. Germline lookup yields CDR1 LGHDT and CDR2 YNNKEL (reference sequence). The V and J ends lost 1 base and 0 bases respectively, with 3 bases between them. There are 14 residues in the CDR3.

This clonotype was seen at least ten times. The rearrangement links TRBV12-3 or TRBV12-4 to TRBJ2-2; no clear D. V was cut by 5 bases and J by 6 bases, with 16 bases left in between. This CDR3 region has 15 residues. The CDR3 reads CASSKSGVRSGELFF. In DNA, the CDR3 is TGTGCCAGCAGTAAATCGGGCGTCCGATCCGGGGAGCTGTTTTTT.

This clonotype was observed many times. This chain uses TRBV10-2 with TRBJ2-7; D not resolved. The V end lost 5 bases, the J end lost 1 base, and 12 bases lay between the germline ends. The CDR3 sequence is 14 residues long. Per germline, CDR1 WSHSY and CDR2 SAAADI. CDR3 sequence: CASSPAPKSYEQYV. The CDR3 DNA reads TGCGCCAGCAGTCCGGCGCCCAAATCCTACGAGCAGTACGTC.

This clonotype was seen at least ten times. DNA for the CDR3: TGTGCCAGCAGCCCTCAGGGGCGAAATCAGCCCCAGCATTTT. It yields the protein CASSPQGRNQPQHF. The V and J genes are TRBV7-2 and TRBJ1-5; tentatively, D is TRBD1 (6 bases). Per the germline V gene, CDR1 is SGHTA and CDR2 is FQGNSA. Trimming shortened V by 5 bases and J by 4 bases, and 12 bases separated the two germline ends. The CDR3 is 14 residues long.

This clonotype was seen ten or more times. The rearrangement links TRBV4-1 to TRBJ2-5; a weak D match, TRBD1 (8 bases). CDR3 length equals 17 residues. CDR1 and CDR2 (germline): MGHRA, YSYEKL. Trimming shortened V by 4 bases and J by 5 bases, and 23 bases separated the two germline ends. Here the CDR3 reads CASSPGQGAGASETQYF. Here the CDR3 DNA reads TGCGCCAGCAGCCCTGGACAGGGTGCGGGGGCTAGCGAGACCCAGTACTTC.

The chain employs TRBV5-1 and TRBJ2-1; 10 bases align to TRBD2. Germline V CDR1 and CDR2: SGHRS, YFSETQ. This CDR3 is 14 amino acids long. Trimming took 7 bases from V and 7 from J; bases not matched to a gene: 8. CDR3 nucleotide sequence: TGCGCCAGCGGCGCTAGCGGGAGTAGAAATGAGCAGTTCTTC. Protein sequence: CASGASGSRNEQFF. The full variable domain, completed using reference TRBV5-1 and TRBJ2-1, is KAGVTQTPRYLIKTRGQQVTLSCSPISGHRSVSWYQQTPGQGLQFLFEYFSETQRNKGNFPGRFSGRQFSNSRSEMNVSTLELGDSALYLCASGASGSRNEQFFGPGTRLTVL.

The rearrangement joins TRBV4-3 to TRBJ2-2; no clear D gene. The CDR3 sequence is 13 residues long. Germline CDR1 is LGHNA and CDR2 is YSLEER. V was trimmed by 5 bases and J by 7 bases, leaving 11 bases between them. As DNA, the CDR3 is TGCGCCAGCAGCGCGACTTTTCACGGGGAGCTGTTTTTT. As protein: CASSATFHGELFF.

This clonotype occurred many times. The chain is built from TRBV28 and TRBJ2-7, with D tentatively TRBD1 (5 bases). Germline V gives CDR1 MDHEN, CDR2 SYDVKM. CDR3 length equals 12 residues. V lost 2 bases to trimming and J lost 5 bases, with 7 bases between them. CDR3 nucleotide sequence: TGTGCCAGCAGTTTACTCAGGGACGAGCAGTACTTC. Translated: CASSLLRDEQYF.

The sample holds many counts of this clonotype. The J gene is TRBJ1-2, the V gene TRBV24-1, with 7 bases fitting TRBD1. Germline-derived CDR1 and CDR2 are KGHDR and SFDVKD. This CDR3 is 14 amino acids long. The V and J ends lost 3 bases and 8 bases, in that order; junction bases with no gene match: 8. CDR3 nucleotide sequence: TGTGCCACCAGTGATGCCGGGACAGCAAGCGGCTACACCTTC. This translates into CATSDAGTASGYTF.

This clonotype was found many times. The rearrangement uses TRBV29-1 and TRBJ2-3, with a possible D match to TRBD1 (6 bases). CDR1 and CDR2 from the germline V gene are SQVTM and ANQGSEA. The length of the CDR3 is 14 residues. V gave up 1 base and J gave up 0 bases, with 8 bases separating them. The CDR3 nucleotides read TGCAGCGTTGAAGGGCAGGGGAGCACAGATACGCAGTATTTT. It is translated as CSVEGQGSTDTQYF.

This clonotype occurred many times. V and J are TRBV20-1 and TRBJ2-7, with D possibly matching TRBD2 (7 bases). Germline lookup yields CDR1 DFQATT and CDR2 SNEGSKA (reference sequence). The CDR3 has 14 residues. This chain's CDR3 is CSARGGGPLSEQYV. CDR3 coding DNA: TGCAGTGCCAGAGGGGGAGGGCCTTTGTCTGAGCAGTACGTC.

The sample holds many counts of this clonotype. The rearrangement joins TRBV15 to TRBJ2-3; no reliable D call. CDR3 length: 15 residues. Trimming stripped 2 bases from V and 2 bases from J, with 11 bases between. Germline CDR1 is LNHNV and CDR2 is YYDKDF (reference sequence). As DNA, the CDR3 is TGTGCCACCAGCAGATCACGGGCCCTCACAGATACGCAGTATTTT. It codes for CATSRSRALTDTQYF.